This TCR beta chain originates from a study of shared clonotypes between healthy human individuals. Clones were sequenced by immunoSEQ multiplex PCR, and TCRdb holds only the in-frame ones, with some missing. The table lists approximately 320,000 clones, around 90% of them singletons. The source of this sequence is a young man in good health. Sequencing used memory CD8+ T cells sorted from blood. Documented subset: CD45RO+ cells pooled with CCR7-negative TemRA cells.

CDR3 protein: CASSQVAGTNTEAFF. The CDR3 coding sequence is TGCGCCAGCAGCCAAGTGGCAGGGACGAACACTGAAGCTTTCTTT. The chain is built from TRBV4-1 and TRBJ1-1; weak D call: TRBD1 (5 bases). The germline gives CDR1 MGHRA, CDR2 YSYEKL. Trimming cost V 1 base and J 1 base, with 10 bases left between them. This CDR3 is built from 15 residues.